Listed below are T cell receptor beta chains from one sample, sequenced in a study of blood T cell repertoires in COVID-19. Generated by immunoSEQ multiplex PCR, the TCRdb table keeps only in-frame clones and is missing some. The sample lists more than 90,000 clones, around 80% occurring once. The specimen sequenced was peripheral blood. These TCRs come from a man between 50 and 59 years old with acute or convalescent COVID-19. Both conserved end residues are part of each CDR3. A D gene is named only where the DNA matches it firmly. Only some rows state a clone size, as once, few, many or a class for expanded clones.

d_call	clone_size	cdr3_length	v_call	j_call	cdr3_aa	cdr3_nt
NA	NA	14	TRBV2	TRBJ1-5	CASTRWGDDQPQHF	TGTGCCAGCACCCGGTGGGGGGACGATCAGCCCCAGCATTTT
TRBD1	NA	14	TRBV5-8	TRBJ1-2	CASSYRDRAYGYTF	TGTGCCAGCAGTTACCGGGACAGGGCCTATGGCTACACCTTC
TRBD1	NA	20	TRBV7-9	TRBJ1-1	CASSIRVLGTGALMNTEAFF	TGTGCCAGCAGCATAAGGGTGTTAGGAACAGGGGCGCTAATGAACACTGAAGCTTTCTTT
NA	NA	17	TRBV3-1/TRBV3-2	TRBJ2-1	CASSHPYDGGLYNEQFF	TGTGCCAGCAGCCATCCGTATGACGGGGGGCTCTACAATGAGCAGTTCTTC
TRBD1	NA	13	TRBV6-1	TRBJ1-2	CASRGGQDYGYTF	TGTGCCAGCAGAGGGGGCCAGGACTATGGCTACACCTTC
NA	NA	14	TRBV30	TRBJ1-1	CAWSILTGNTEAFF	TGTGCCTGGAGTATCCTGACAGGGAACACTGAAGCTTTCTTT
TRBD2	NA	15	TRBV7-3	TRBJ2-2	CASSPGLARGGELFF	TGTGCCAGCAGCCCCGGACTAGCGAGGGGAGGGGAGCTGTTTTTT
NA	NA	13	TRBV6-4	TRBJ1-4	CASSEEGGEKLFF	TGTGCCAGCAGTGAAGAGGGTGGAGAAAAACTGTTTTTT
NA	NA	13	TRBV28	TRBJ2-2	CAGSQGNTGELFF	TGTGCCGGTAGTCAGGGAAACACCGGGGAGCTGTTTTTT
NA	NA	14	TRBV4-1	TRBJ1-2	CASSQVQGNYGYTF	TGCGCCAGCAGCCAAGTGCAGGGTAACTATGGCTACACCTTC
NA	NA	14	TRBV9	TRBJ2-5	CASSTLGGQETQYF	TGTGCCAGCAGTACGTTGGGAGGACAAGAGACCCAGTACTTC
NA	NA	17	TRBV7-8	TRBJ2-4	CASSLKGDMRAKNIQYF	TGTGCCAGCAGCTTAAAGGGGGACATGAGGGCCAAAAACATTCAGTACTTC
TRBD2	few	13	TRBV25-1	TRBJ2-3	CASSLSGTDTQYF	TGTGCCAGCAGCCTTAGCGGGACAGATACGCAGTATTTT
NA	NA	16	TRBV6-1	TRBJ2-2	CASSESRVRNTGELFF	TGTGCCAGCAGTGAAAGCAGGGTTCGAAACACCGGGGAGCTGTTTTTT
TRBD1	NA	15	TRBV5-4	TRBJ2-7	CASSSGQGSLDEQYF	TGTGCCAGCAGTTCCGGACAGGGGTCTCTCGACGAGCAGTACTTC
NA	NA	15	TRBV27	TRBJ2-1	CASSIPGLYLNEQFF	TGTGCCAGCAGCATACCGGGACTGTACCTCAATGAGCAGTTCTTC
NA	NA	14	TRBV30	TRBJ1-5	CAWSQGASNQPQHF	TGTGCCTGGAGCCAAGGGGCGTCCAATCAGCCCCAGCATTTT
NA	NA	17	TRBV19	TRBJ2-6	CASSIGGSGSGANVLTF	TGTGCCAGTAGTATAGGGGGCTCGGGTTCTGGGGCCAACGTCCTGACTTTC
TRBD2	NA	17	TRBV28	TRBJ2-1	CASSLYSGLADLDEQFF	TGTGCCAGCAGTTTATATTCGGGACTAGCGGACCTCGATGAGCAGTTCTTC
NA	NA	11	TRBV29-1	TRBJ2-7	CSVLAAYEQYF	TGCAGCGTCTTAGCCGCCTACGAGCAGTACTTC
NA	NA	10	TRBV19	TRBJ1-2	CASSSYGYTF	TGTGCCAGTAGCTCCTATGGCTACACCTTC
NA	NA	13	TRBV5-1	TRBJ1-2	CASSLVRGEGYTF	TGCGCCAGCAGCTTGGTCAGGGGAGAAGGCTACACCTTC
TRBD1	once	12	TRBV2	TRBJ2-1	CASRGDSNEQFF	TGTGCCAGCAGGGGGGACAGCAATGAGCAGTTCTTC
NA	NA	14	TRBV2	TRBJ1-4	CASRPRVKNEKLFF	TGTGCCAGCAGACCCAGGGTAAAGAATGAAAAACTGTTTTTT
NA	NA	15	TRBV7-8	TRBJ1-2	CASSLRPSIGDGYTF	TGTGCCAGCAGCTTACGACCGTCGATAGGGGATGGCTACACCTTC
NA	NA	17	TRBV24-1	TRBJ2-2	CATSEPSAGTDTGELFF	TGTGCCACCAGTGAACCTTCAGCGGGTACTGACACCGGGGAGCTGTTTTTT
TRBD1	NA	15	TRBV5-1	TRBJ1-1	CASSSETGSGTEAFF	TGCGCCAGCAGCTCGGAGACAGGGTCGGGCACTGAAGCTTTCTTT
TRBD1	NA	13	TRBV7-4	TRBJ1-1	CASSRGLGTEAFF	TGTGCCAGCAGTAGGGGGCTGGGGACTGAAGCTTTCTTT